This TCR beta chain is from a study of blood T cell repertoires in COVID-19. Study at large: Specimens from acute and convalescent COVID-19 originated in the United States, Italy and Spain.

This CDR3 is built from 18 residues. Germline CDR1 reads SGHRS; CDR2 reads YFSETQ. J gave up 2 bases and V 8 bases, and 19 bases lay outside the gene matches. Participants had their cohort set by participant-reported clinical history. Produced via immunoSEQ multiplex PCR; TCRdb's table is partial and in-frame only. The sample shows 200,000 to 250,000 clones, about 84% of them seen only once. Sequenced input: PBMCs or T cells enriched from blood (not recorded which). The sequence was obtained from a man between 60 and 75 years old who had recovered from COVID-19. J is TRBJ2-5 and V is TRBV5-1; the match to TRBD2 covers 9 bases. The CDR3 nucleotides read TGCGCCAGGAATCCCGGGCGAGCGGGGGGCCACCCACAAGAGACCCAGTACTTC. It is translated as CARNPGRAGGHPQETQYF. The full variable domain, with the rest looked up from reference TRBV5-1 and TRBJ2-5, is KAGVTQTPRYLIKTRGQQVTLSCSPISGHRSVSWYQQTPGQGLQFLFEYFSETQRNKGNFPGRFSGRQFSNSRSEMNVSTLELGDSALYLCARNPGRAGGHPQETQYFGPGTRLLVL.